These T cell receptor beta chains were read from a single sample in a study of cytomegalovirus exposure and HLA in healthy donors. This table comes from immunoSEQ multiplex PCR, and its TCRdb copy is limited to in-frame clones, with some not included. The sample consists of around 190,000 clones, over 65% of them appearing once. The sequenced material came from PBMCs. The receptors here all came from a man aged 55 to 69 in good health and CMV-seronegative. Both conserved end residues are part of each CDR3. The D gene is left open where the match is weak. Rows may omit the clone size; those that give it use once, few, many or a size class.

D | J | size | V | CDR3 | DNA
. | TRBJ1-1 | . | TRBV6-1 | CASIRDTEAFF | TGTGCCAGCATCAGGGACACTGAAGCTTTCTTT
TRBD1 | TRBJ1-5 | . | TRBV2 | CASSEQGANQPQHF | TGTGCCAGCAGTGAACAGGGGGCTAATCAGCCCCAGCATTTT
. | TRBJ1-2 | . | TRBV15 | CATSRDSGDIYGYTF | TGTGCCACCAGCAGAGACTCCGGGGACATCTATGGCTACACCTTC
TRBD2 | TRBJ2-1 | once | TRBV15 | CATSRASPTSGGSYNEQFF | TGTGCCACCAGCAGAGCCTCCCCCACTAGCGGGGGATCCTACAATGAGCAGTTCTTC
TRBD1 | TRBJ2-3 | few | TRBV5-6 | CASSPKQGLGTDTQYF | TGTGCCAGCAGCCCAAAACAGGGGTTAGGGACAGATACGCAGTATTTT
. | TRBJ2-1 | . | TRBV7-3 | CASSYSPGGHNEQFF | TGTGCCAGCAGTTATTCGCCGGGCGGGCACAATGAGCAGTTCTTC
. | TRBJ2-1 | . | TRBV7-2 | CASSSGLYNEQFF | TGTGCCAGCAGTTCGGGTTTATACAATGAGCAGTTCTTC
. | TRBJ1-5 | few | TRBV30 | CAWSVGLDQPQHF | TGTGCCTGGAGTGTTGGACTGGATCAGCCCCAGCATTTT
TRBD1 | TRBJ1-1 | . | TRBV25-1 | CASTPGTGWDTEAFF | TGTGCCAGCACTCCCGGGACAGGGTGGGACACTGAAGCTTTCTTT
. | TRBJ2-3 | few | TRBV7-9 | CASSFRRADTDTQYF | TGTGCCAGCAGCTTTAGGCGCGCGGACACAGATACGCAGTATTTT
TRBD2 | TRBJ2-3 | few | TRBV9 | CASSVDPGLVITQYF | TGTGCCAGCAGCGTTGATCCGGGACTAGTAATCACGCAGTATTTT
. | TRBJ1-5 | . | TRBV29-1 | CSVSGGAGNQPQHF | TGCAGCGTTTCTGGGGGCGCCGGCAATCAGCCCCAGCATTTT
. | TRBJ2-7 | . | TRBV7-2 | CASSQLVAEQYF | TGTGCCAGCAGCCAATTGGTGGCCGAGCAGTACTTC
. | TRBJ1-1 | . | TRBV15 | CATSRRVTMNTEAFF | TGTGCCACCAGCAGGAGGGTAACCATGAACACTGAAGCTTTCTTT
TRBD2 | TRBJ2-7 | . | TRBV6-5 | CASSRTSLYEQYF | TGTGCCAGTTCAAGGACTAGCCTTTACGAGCAGTACTTC
. | TRBJ1-1 | few | TRBV28 | CASRPSTEKNTEAFF | TGTGCCAGCAGACCCTCCACAGAAAAGAACACTGAAGCTTTCTTT
. | TRBJ1-2 | few | TRBV12-5 | CASASTGVYGYTF | TGTGCTAGTGCCTCGACAGGAGTCTATGGCTACACCTTC
. | TRBJ1-4 | few | TRBV30 | CAWSGAFSGPAGEKLFF | TGTGCCTGGAGTGGGGCCTTCTCAGGCCCGGCTGGTGAAAAACTGTTTTTT
. | TRBJ1-6 | . | TRBV9 | CASSAAGDSYNSPLHF | TGTGCCAGCAGCGCGGCCGGGGACTCCTATAATTCACCCCTCCACTTT
. | TRBJ2-3 | . | TRBV29-1 | CSVEDPGTDTQYF | TGCAGCGTTGAAGACCCGGGTACAGATACGCAGTATTTT
. | TRBJ1-1 | many | TRBV5-1 | CASSLRGGNTEAFF | TGCGCCAGCAGCTTAAGGGGGGGCAACACTGAAGCTTTCTTT
TRBD1 | TRBJ1-2 | . | TRBV6-1 | CASRWTGTNYGYTF | TGTGCCAGCAGATGGACAGGGACAAACTATGGCTACACCTTC
. | TRBJ2-7 | . | TRBV7-3 | CASSLTGTHYEQYF | TGTGCCAGCAGCTTAACCGGGACACACTACGAGCAGTACTTC